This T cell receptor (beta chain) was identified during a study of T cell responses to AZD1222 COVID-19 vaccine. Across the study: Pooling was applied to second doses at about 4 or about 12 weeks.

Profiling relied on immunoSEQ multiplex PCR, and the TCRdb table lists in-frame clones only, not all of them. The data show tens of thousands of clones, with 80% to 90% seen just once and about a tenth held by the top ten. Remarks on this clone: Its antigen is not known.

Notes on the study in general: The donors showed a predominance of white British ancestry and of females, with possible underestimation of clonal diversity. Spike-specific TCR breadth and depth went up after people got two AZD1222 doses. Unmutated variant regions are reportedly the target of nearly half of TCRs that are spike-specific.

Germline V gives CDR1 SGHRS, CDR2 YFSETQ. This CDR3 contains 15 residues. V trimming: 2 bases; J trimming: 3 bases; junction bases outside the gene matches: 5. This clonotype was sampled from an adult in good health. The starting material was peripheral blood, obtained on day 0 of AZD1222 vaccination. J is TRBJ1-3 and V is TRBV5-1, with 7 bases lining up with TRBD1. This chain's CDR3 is CASSFEGARGNTIYF. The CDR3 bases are TGCGCCAGCAGCTTCGAGGGGGCGCGTGGAAACACCATATATTTT.